The 30 T cell receptor beta chains below were found in one sample sequenced in a study of tumor-infiltrating lymphocytes in primary liver carcinoma. The input was approximately 500 ng total RNA; TCR beta cDNA was made from it with a constant-region primer. Construction of TCR beta libraries relied on three successive nested multiplex PCR rounds employing slightly modified ARM-PCR. The first two PCR rounds used TRBV1-TRBV30 primers with a Cbeta primer, approximately 10 cycles each. Via MiXCR, TCRdb re-called the multiplex PCR reads, giving one row per CDR3 protein. The sample has 310,000 or so distinct CDR3 sequences; around 50% are singletons. Blood RNA came from unsorted whole blood; germline DNA was also extracted. The sample comprised peripheral blood. Receptors originate from a woman between 25 and 40 years old with primary liver carcinoma and hepatitis B virus infection.

J is TRBJ2-2 and V is TRBV6-5, with unresolved D. The CDR3 has 13 residues. The germline CDR1 and CDR2 sequences are MNHEY and SVGAGI. Trimming pared 7 bases from V and 4 bases from J, leaving 10 bases between. CDR3: CASKPVGTGELFF. The CDR3 DNA sequence: TGTGCCAGCAAGCCGGTTGGCACCGGGGAGCTGTTTTTT.

The rearrangement joins TRBV11-2 to TRBJ2-1; D gene ambiguous. Germline-derived CDR1 and CDR2 are SGHAT and FQNNGV. Trimming removed 0 bases at V and 8 bases at J, with 11 bases between. The CDR3 is 14 amino acids. CDR3 bases: TGTGCCAGCAGCTTAGAGGGATGGTACGATGAGCAGTTCTTC. This gives the protein CASSLEGWYDEQFF.

The rearrangement uses TRBV12-3 or TRBV12-4 and TRBJ1-1; the D is unclear. This CDR3 contains 12 residues. V lost 6 bases, J lost 8 bases, and 13 bases lay in between. In nucleotides, the CDR3 is TGTGCCAGCAGCTTCGGGTCAGCAGAAGCTTTCTTT. Translating gives CASSFGSAEAFF.

This clonotype was recorded at least ten times. The CDR3 loop reads CASGLGYGETQYF. The CDR3 region has the DNA TGTGCTAGTGGTTTGGGGTACGGAGAGACCCAGTACTTC. V and J are TRBV12-5 and TRBJ2-5; D not certain. Between the trimmed V and J ends, which lost 1 base and 4 bases, there was a span of 7 bases. The CDR3 is 13 amino acids. Germline V gene lookup returns CDR1 LGHNT and CDR2 FRNRAP.

This clonotype has just a few counts. This chain uses TRBV4-1 with TRBJ2-2, with a weak D call TRBD1 (6 bases). CDR1 and CDR2 from the germline V gene are MGHRA and YSYEKL. The CDR3 consists of 13 residues. V dropped 3 bases and J dropped 5 bases, with 7 bases sitting between them. The CDR3 DNA follows: TGCGCCAGCAGCCAGGACAGAACCGGGGAGCTGTTTTTT. Protein: CASSQDRTGELFF.

Only a few counts were recorded for this clonotype. A much larger clone sits a single nucleotide away, making a read error possible. This chain links TRBV29-1 with TRBJ2-2, with TRBD2 as a possible D gene (6 bases). This CDR3 has 14 residues. The germline CDR1 and CDR2 sequences are SQVTM and ANQGSEA. CDR3 coding DNA: TGCAGCATTGAATCGGGACTTTCGACCGGGGAGCTGTTTTTT. It translates to CSIESGLSTGELFF.

Note on this clonotype: One junction end does not reproduce the germline sequence, and a read error may be involved. The CDR3 here is CASGLGQGNTGELLF. In DNA form, the CDR3 reads TGTGCCAGCGGACTGGGACAGGGGAACACTGGGGAGCTGCTTTTT. V gene TRBV11-2 combines with J gene TRBJ2-2; TRBD1 matches 10 bases. Germline loops: CDR1 SGHAT, CDR2 FQNNGV. The CDR3 extends over 15 amino acids. The full variable domain, with the rest looked up from reference TRBV11-2 and TRBJ2-2, is EAGVAQSPRYKIIEKRQSVAFWCNPISGHATLYWYQQILGQGPKLLIQFQNNGVVDDSQLPKDRFSAERLKGVDSTLKIQPAKLEDSAVYLCASGLGQGNTGELLFGEGSRLTVL.

V gene TRBV14 combines with J gene TRBJ2-1; D not certain. Looked up from germline, CDR1 is SGHDN and CDR2 is FVKESK. V lost 4 bases and J 9 bases, leaving 13 bases between the germline ends. CDR3 size: 13 residues. In nucleotides, the CDR3 is TGTGCCAGCAGCCGACTTCATTTGGGTGAGCAGTTCTTC. Translation gives CASSRLHLGEQFF.

On this clonotype itself: Possible read error: a much larger clone is one base away. This chain connects TRBV6-2 or TRBV6-3 to TRBJ1-1; possible D gene TRBD1, 5 bases. This CDR3 spans 13 amino acids. Germline V gene lookup returns CDR1 MNHEY and CDR2 SVGEGT. CDR3 protein: CASSVSRGTETFF. The DNA for the CDR3 is TGTGCCAGCAGCGTTTCGCGGGGCACTGAAACTTTCTTT.

Comment on this clonotype: This sequence may be a read error, since a much larger clone differs from it by one base. The chain combines TRBV6-5 with TRBJ2-1; TRBD2 matches 10 bases. CDR1 is MNHEY and CDR2 is SVGAGI in the germline V gene. The CDR3 contains 15 residues. CDR3: CANSRTSGSYNEQFF. CDR3 DNA: TGTGCCAACAGTAGGACTAGCGGCTCCTACAATGAGCAGTTCTTC.

To note about this clonotype: A single base separates this from a much larger clone, so it may be a read error. The rearrangement links TRBV6-5 to TRBJ2-1; D assignment may be TRBD1 or TRBD2 (5 bases each). The germline V gene has CDR1 MNHEY and CDR2 SVGAGI. The CDR3 loop spans 13 amino acids. This CDR3 reads CTIKDGPGGEQFF. CDR3 nucleotides: TGTACCATCAAAGACGGACCTGGGGGTGAGCAGTTCTTC.

This clonotype occurred once. A much bigger clone sits one base away, suggesting this may be a read error. The V and J genes are TRBV4-3 and TRBJ2-1, with 8 positions matching TRBD2. The V segment lost 0 bases and the J segment 1 base; nucleotides outside the gene matches: 5. Germline assignment: CDR1 LGHNA and CDR2 YSLEER. This CDR3 has 17 amino acids. As DNA, the CDR3 is TGCGCCAGCAGCCAAGAGGGGATAGCGGGGTCCTACAATGAGCAGTTCTTC. Translated, it gives CASSQEGIAGSYNEQFF.

On this clonotype itself: Mismatch with germline at one junction end may stem from a read error. This chain connects TRBV6-1 to TRBJ2-3; TRBD1 aligns across 7 bases. Germline assignment: CDR1 MNHNS and CDR2 SASEGT. This CDR3 is 15 amino acids long. This CDR3 reads CASREALQGRDTQYF. In DNA, the CDR3 is TGTGCCAGCAGAGAAGCGCTACAGGGGAGAGATACGCAGTATTTT.

At least ten counts were recorded for this clonotype. V is TRBV29-1 and J is TRBJ1-1; a weak D match, TRBD1 (5 bases). Germline CDR1 reads SQVTM; CDR2 reads ANQGSEA. This CDR3 is built from 13 residues. Trimming left V 4 bases short and J 0 bases short, with 9 bases between. Written as DNA, the CDR3 is TGCAGCGTTGGGGGGGAGGTGAACACTGAAGCTTTCTTT. This codes for CSVGGEVNTEAFF.

By share, this clonotype counts as medium-sized. This chain joins TRBV29-1 and TRBJ1-5, with D possibly TRBD1 on 6 matching bases. CDR3 length: 13 amino acids. Germline V gene lookup returns CDR1 SQVTM and CDR2 ANQGSEA. Deletions cut 7 bases from V and 10 bases from J, with 20 bases between. CDR3 in amino acids: CSAGGGPDGPQHF. In nucleotides, the CDR3 is TGCAGCGCGGGGGGGGGCCCAGACGGTCCCCAGCATTTT. Full variable domain (remainder filled in from reference TRBV29-1 and TRBJ1-5): SAVISQKPSRDICQRGTSLTIQCQVDSQVTMMFWYRQQPGQSLTLIATANQGSEATYESGFVIDKFPISRPNLTFSTLTVSNMSPEDSSIYLCSAGGGPDGPQHFGDGTRLSIL.

The chain joins TRBV11-1 to TRBJ1-5; D is uncertain. With 3 bases removed from V and 0 bases from J, the gap between germline ends came to 15 bases. This CDR3 spans 17 amino acids. Germline lookup yields CDR1 SGHAT and CDR2 FQDESV (reference sequence). CDR3 amino acids: CASSLGTVSYSNQPQHF. CDR3 nucleotides: TGTGCCAGCAGCTTGGGCACGGTTAGTTATAGCAATCAGCCCCAGCATTTT. The full variable domain, with the rest looked up from reference TRBV11-1 and TRBJ1-5, is EAEVAQSPRYKITEKSQAVAFWCDPISGHATLYWYRQILGQGPELLVQFQDESVVDDSQLPKDRFSAERLKGVDSTLKIQPAELGDSAMYLCASSLGTVSYSNQPQHFGDGTRLSIL.

Notes on this clonotype: A much more abundant neighbour one base away suggests this may be a read error. The J gene is TRBJ2-1, the V gene TRBV6-5, with 12 nucleotides matching TRBD2. CDR3 length: 15 residues. Germline CDR1 is MNHEY and CDR2 is SVGAGI. The DNA for the CDR3 is TGTGCCAGCAGGACCCTAGCGGGAGGGGGGAGCGGGCAGTCCTTC. The encoded protein is CASRTLAGGGSGQSF.

The genes are TRBV5-4 and TRBJ2-7, with D tentatively TRBD1 or TRBD2 (7 bases each). V lost 4 bases and J lost 6, with 20 bases in between. CDR3 length: 15 residues. CDR1 SGHNT and CDR2 YYREEE come from the germline V gene (reference sequence). In nucleotides, the CDR3 is TGTGCCAGCAGCCCCCGACAGGGAGGGGTCGTCGAGCAGTACTTC. Translated, it gives CASSPRQGGVVEQYF.

The chain has TRBV6-5 and TRBJ2-7, with D unresolved. CDR3 length: 12 residues. V was trimmed by 2 bases and J by 5 bases, leaving 7 bases between them. Germline V CDR1 and CDR2: MNHEY, SVGAGI. The CDR3 protein is CASSYGVNEQYF. The CDR3 coding sequence is TGTGCCAGCAGTTACGGCGTTAACGAGCAGTACTTC.

A word on this clonotype: A read error is possible here, since a much larger clone lies one base away. The chain employs TRBV4-1 and TRBJ2-7; D is unclear. Looked up from germline, CDR1 is MGHRA and CDR2 is YSYEKL. V dropped 2 bases and J dropped 4 bases, with 9 bases sitting between them. The CDR3 totals 13 residues. The CDR3 is CASSQSFGYEQYF. The CDR3, as DNA: TGCGCCAGCAGCCAATCATTCGGATACGAGCAGTACTTC.

This clonotype was counted many times. This chain links TRBV11-2 with TRBJ1-1; D perhaps matches TRBD1 (6 bases). V was cut by 4 bases and J by 6 bases, with 12 bases left in between. CDR1 is SGHAT and CDR2 is FQNNGV in the germline V gene. This CDR3 spans 13 amino acids. Written as DNA, the CDR3 is TGTGCCAGCAGCTCCTCAGGGGTGGCTGAAGCTTTCTTT. Protein product: CASSSSGVAEAFF.

About this clonotype: This may be a read error, as it is one base from a much larger clone. This rearrangement joins TRBV29-1 to TRBJ2-7; D remains ambiguous. V was shortened by 5 bases and J by 2 bases, with 10 bases between the two germline ends. CDR1 and CDR2 from the germline V gene are SQVTM and ANQGSEA. CDR3 length equals 12 residues. This CDR3 is CSVSETTYEQYF. The CDR3 DNA reads as TGCAGCGTTTCGGAAACAACCTACGAGCAGTACTTC.

This clonotype was recorded many times. The chain combines TRBV6-2 or TRBV6-3 with TRBJ2-1, with 11 positions matching TRBD2. The V gene end was trimmed by 6 bases and the J gene end by 5 bases; junction bases not matched to a gene: 6. This CDR3 is 15 amino acids long. Germline CDR1 reads MNHEY; CDR2 reads SVGEGT. For the CDR3, the DNA is TGTGCCAGCAGCCCGACTAGCGGGGTTAACAATGAGCAGTTCTTC. Translated, it gives CASSPTSGVNNEQFF.

The chain couples TRBV4-1 to TRBJ1-1; D gene unclear. Germline CDR1 reads MGHRA; CDR2 reads YSYEKL. The V gene lost 0 bases and the J gene lost 0 bases, with 11 bases spanning the gap. The length of the CDR3 is 16 residues. CDR3 coding DNA: TGCGCCAGCAGCCAAGAGGAGAGACACCTGAACACTGAAGCTTTCTTT. This sequence encodes CASSQEERHLNTEAFF.

In this sample, this clonotype turned up a few times. This chain joins TRBV4-2 and TRBJ1-1; D unclear. The V end lost 0 bases, the J end lost 3 bases, and 5 bases lay between the germline ends. In germline, CDR1 is LGHNA, CDR2 YNFKEQ. The CDR3 covers 13 residues. The chain's CDR3 is CASSQERDTEAFF. The CDR3 DNA is TGTGCCAGCAGCCAAGAAAGGGACACTGAAGCTTTCTTT.

The table lists this clonotype with a few counts. The chain joins TRBV5-4 to TRBJ2-3; D is undetermined. Germline V gene sequence: CDR1 SGHNT, CDR2 YYREEE (reference sequence). The CDR3 sequence is 15 residues long. V was pared by 2 bases and J by 2 bases, with 12 bases between. CDR3 residues: CASSFGQPDTDTQYF. The CDR3 region has the DNA TGTGCCAGCAGCTTCGGGCAGCCCGACACAGATACGCAGTATTTT.

The chain carries TRBV12-3 or TRBV12-4 and TRBJ1-2; the D is unclear. The CDR3 sequence is 14 residues long. Trimming cost V 7 bases and J 4 bases, with 16 bases left between them. The DNA for the CDR3 is TGTGCCAGCACCCTCGCCCGGGGAGGCTATGGCTACACCTTC. Protein sequence: CASTLARGGYGYTF.

The sample holds many counts of this clonotype. The rearrangement uses TRBV29-1 and TRBJ2-5, with unresolved D. V was cut by 3 bases and J by 4 bases, with 9 bases left in between. Germline V gives CDR1 SQVTM, CDR2 ANQGSEA. The CDR3 consists of 12 residues. The CDR3: CSVDGRSETQYF. The DNA of the CDR3 is TGCAGCGTTGATGGGCGGTCAGAGACCCAGTACTTC. Using reference TRBV29-1 and TRBJ2-5 for the parts outside the CDR3, the full variable domain is SAVISQKPSRDICQRGTSLTIQCQVDSQVTMMFWYRQQPGQSLTLIATANQGSEATYESGFVIDKFPISRPNLTFSTLTVSNMSPEDSSIYLCSVDGRSETQYFGPGTRLLVL.

A word on this clonotype: This may be a read error: a much more frequent sequence differs by one nucleotide. V gene TRBV12-3 or TRBV12-4 combines with J gene TRBJ2-7; 9 bases fit TRBD2. CDR3 size: 17 residues. V dropped 6 bases and J dropped 3; count of bases not matched to a gene: 15. CDR3 sequence: CASRLGSSGSLGYEQYF. DNA of the CDR3: TGTGCCAGCAGACTCGGGAGTAGCGGGAGCTTGGGCTACGAGCAGTACTTC.

With regard to this clonotype: The junction departs from germline at one end; a sequencing error may be responsible. This chain uses TRBV6-1 with TRBJ2-4; possibly TRBD1 for D (6 bases). The CDR3 covers 13 residues. Germline CDR1 reads MNHNS; CDR2 reads SASEGT. This CDR3 reads CASSVAGANIQNF. CDR3 bases: TGTGCCAGCAGTGTAGCAGGGGCGAACATTCAGAACTTC.